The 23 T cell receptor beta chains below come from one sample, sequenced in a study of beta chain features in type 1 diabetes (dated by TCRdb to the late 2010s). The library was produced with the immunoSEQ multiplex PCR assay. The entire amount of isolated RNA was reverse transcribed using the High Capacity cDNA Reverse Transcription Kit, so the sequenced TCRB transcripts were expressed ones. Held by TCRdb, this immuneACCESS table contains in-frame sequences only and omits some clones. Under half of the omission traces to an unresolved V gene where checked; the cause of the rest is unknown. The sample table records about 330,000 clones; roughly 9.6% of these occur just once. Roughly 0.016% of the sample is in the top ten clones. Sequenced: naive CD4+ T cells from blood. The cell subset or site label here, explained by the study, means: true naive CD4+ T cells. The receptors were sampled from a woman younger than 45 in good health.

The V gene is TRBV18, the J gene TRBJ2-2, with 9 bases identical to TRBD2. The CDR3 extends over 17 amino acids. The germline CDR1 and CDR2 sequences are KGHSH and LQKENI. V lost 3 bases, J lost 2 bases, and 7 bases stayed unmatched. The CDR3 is CASSPARLAVNTGELFF. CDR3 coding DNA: TGTGCCAGCTCACCGGCCCGACTAGCGGTCAACACCGGGGAGCTGTTTTTT.

Written as DNA, the CDR3 is TGTGCCAGCAGTCAGCTAGCGGCGGCAGATACGCAGTATTTT. This translates into CASSQLAAADTQYF. V is TRBV6-5 and J is TRBJ2-3; TRBD2 agrees at 7 bases. Losses at the gene ends were 5 bases for V and 4 bases for J; bases not matched to a gene: 6. CDR1 is MNHEY and CDR2 is SVGAGI in the germline V gene. The CDR3 length is 14 residues.

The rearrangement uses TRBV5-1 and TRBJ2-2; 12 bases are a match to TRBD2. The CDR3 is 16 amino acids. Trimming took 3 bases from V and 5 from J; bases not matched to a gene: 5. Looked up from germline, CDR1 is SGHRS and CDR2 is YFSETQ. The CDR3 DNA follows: TGCGCCAGCAGCTCTTTCCTAGCGGGAGGGACCGGGGAGCTGTTTTTT. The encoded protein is CASSSFLAGGTGELFF.

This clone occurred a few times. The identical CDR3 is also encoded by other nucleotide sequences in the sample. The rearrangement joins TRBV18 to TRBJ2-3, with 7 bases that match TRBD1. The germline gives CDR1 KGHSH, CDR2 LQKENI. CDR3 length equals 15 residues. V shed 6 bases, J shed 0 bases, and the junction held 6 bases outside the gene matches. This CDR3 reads CASSPLTGSTDTQYF. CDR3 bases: TGTGCCAGCTCCCCTTTGACAGGGAGCACAGATACGCAGTATTTT.

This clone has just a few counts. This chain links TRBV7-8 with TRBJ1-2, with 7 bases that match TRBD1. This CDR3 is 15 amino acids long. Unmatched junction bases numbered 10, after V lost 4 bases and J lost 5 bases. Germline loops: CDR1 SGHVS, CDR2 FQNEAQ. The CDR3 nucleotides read TGTGCCAGCAGCTCGGGACAGCCAACCGTGTATGGCTACACCTTC. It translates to CASSSGQPTVYGYTF. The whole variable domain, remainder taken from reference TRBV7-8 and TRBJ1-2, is GAGVSQSPRYKVAKRGQDVALRCDPISGHVSLFWYQQALGQGPEFLTYFQNEAQLDKSGLPSDRFFAERPEGSVSTLKIQRTQQEDSAVYLCASSSGQPTVYGYTFGSGTRLTVV.

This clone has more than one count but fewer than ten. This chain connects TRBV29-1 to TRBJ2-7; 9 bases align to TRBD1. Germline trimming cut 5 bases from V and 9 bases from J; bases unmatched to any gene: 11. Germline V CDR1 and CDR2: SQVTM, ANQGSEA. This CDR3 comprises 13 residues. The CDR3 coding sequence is TGCAGCGTTCAGACAGGGGGTACTTCTTGGCAGTACTTC. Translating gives CSVQTGGTSWQYF.

The CDR3 loop is CASRSDRDGLDTQYF. The CDR3 DNA reads TGTGCCAGCAGATCGGACAGGGACGGTTTAGACACGCAGTATTTT. The genes are TRBV7-2 and TRBJ2-3; 8 positions agree with TRBD1. The CDR3 has 15 amino acids. Germline values: CDR1 SGHTA, CDR2 FQGNSA. The trim removed 6 bases at V and 9 bases at J, leaving 14 bases unmatched.

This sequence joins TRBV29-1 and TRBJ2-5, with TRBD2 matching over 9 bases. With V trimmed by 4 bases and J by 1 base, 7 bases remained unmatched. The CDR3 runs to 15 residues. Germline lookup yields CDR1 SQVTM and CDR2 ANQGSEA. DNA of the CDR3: TGCAGCGTTGCCCCCAGACTAGCGGTCCAAGAGACCCAGTACTTC. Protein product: CSVAPRLAVQETQYF.

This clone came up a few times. The CDR3 sequence is CASSPGGGRGTEAFF. As DNA, the CDR3 is TGTGCCAGCAGCCCCGGCGGGGGGCGGGGTACTGAAGCTTTCTTT. The chain combines TRBV7-3 with TRBJ1-1; D may be TRBD1 (6 bases). Per the germline V gene, CDR1 is SGHTA and CDR2 is FQGTGA. The CDR3 extends over 15 amino acids. Trimming pared 5 bases from V and 5 bases from J, leaving 18 bases between.

Written as DNA, the CDR3 is TGTGCCTGGAGTGGGGCTGGACAGGGGAGTTACGAGCAGTACTTC. This encodes CAWSGAGQGSYEQYF. The V call is TRBV30, the J call TRBJ2-7; 9 bases are shared with TRBD1. V shed 1 base, J shed 4 bases, and the junction held 8 bases outside the gene matches. In germline, CDR1 is GTSNPN, CDR2 SVGIG (reference sequence). This CDR3 has 15 residues. The complete variable domain, with remaining parts taken from reference TRBV30 and TRBJ2-7, reads SQTIHQWPATLVQPVGSPLSLECTVEGTSNPNLYWYRQAAGRGLQLLFYSVGIGQISSEVPQNLSASRPQDRQFILSSKKLLLSDSGFYLCAWSGAGQGSYEQYFGPGTRLTVT.

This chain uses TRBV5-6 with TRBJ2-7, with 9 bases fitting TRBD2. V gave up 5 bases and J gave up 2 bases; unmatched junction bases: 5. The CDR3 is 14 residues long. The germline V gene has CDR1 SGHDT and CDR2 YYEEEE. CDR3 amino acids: CASRGSGRTYEQYF. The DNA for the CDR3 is TGTGCCAGCAGGGGTAGCGGGAGAACCTACGAGCAGTACTTC.

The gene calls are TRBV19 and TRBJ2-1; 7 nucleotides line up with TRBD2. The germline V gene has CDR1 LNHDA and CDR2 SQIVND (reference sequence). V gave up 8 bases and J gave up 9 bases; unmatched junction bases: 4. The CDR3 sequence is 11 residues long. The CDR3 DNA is TGTGCCAGTGCGGGGAGGGCTGAGCAGTTCTTC. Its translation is CASAGRAEQFF.

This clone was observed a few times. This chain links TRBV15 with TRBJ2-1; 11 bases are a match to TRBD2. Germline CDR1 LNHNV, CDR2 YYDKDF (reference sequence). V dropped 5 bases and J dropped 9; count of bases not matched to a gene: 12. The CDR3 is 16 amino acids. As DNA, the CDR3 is TGTGCCACCAGCGGATACACTAGCGGGAGCCGCAGTGAGCAGTTCTTC. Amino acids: CATSGYTSGSRSEQFF.

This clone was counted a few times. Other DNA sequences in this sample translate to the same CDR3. CDR3 coding DNA: TGTGCCAGCAGCTTAGGGCTAGCGGCAGATACGCAGTATTTT. Protein sequence: CASSLGLAADTQYF. The J gene is TRBJ2-3, the V gene TRBV7-2; 7 positions agree with TRBD2. Germline CDR1 reads SGHTA; CDR2 reads FQGNSA. The CDR3 is 14 amino acids. The junction had 2 bases not matched to a gene; V was cut back by 1 base and J by 4 bases.

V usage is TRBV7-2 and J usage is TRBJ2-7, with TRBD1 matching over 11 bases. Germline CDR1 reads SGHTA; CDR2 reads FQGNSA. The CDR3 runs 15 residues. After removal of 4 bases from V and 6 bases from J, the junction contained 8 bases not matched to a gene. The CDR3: CASSSTGTGGFEQYF. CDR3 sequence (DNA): TGTGCCAGCAGCTCAACCGGGACAGGGGGGTTCGAGCAGTACTTC.

CDR3 sequence reads: CASSPGQMNTEAFF. The CDR3 DNA follows: TGTGCCAGCTCACCAGGGCAGATGAACACTGAAGCTTTCTTT. V usage is TRBV18 and J usage is TRBJ1-1, with D uncertain. Between the trimmed V and J ends, which lost 2 bases and 0 bases, there was a span of 7 bases. The CDR3 sequence is 14 residues long. Per germline, CDR1 KGHSH and CDR2 LQKENI.

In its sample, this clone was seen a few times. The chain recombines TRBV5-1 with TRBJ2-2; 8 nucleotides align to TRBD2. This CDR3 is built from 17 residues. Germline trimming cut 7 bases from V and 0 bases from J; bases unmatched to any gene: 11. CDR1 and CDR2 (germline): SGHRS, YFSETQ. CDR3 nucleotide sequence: TGCGCCAGCCACTCCGGCGACGGGGGGGCGAACACCGGGGAGCTGTTTTTT. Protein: CASHSGDGGANTGELFF.

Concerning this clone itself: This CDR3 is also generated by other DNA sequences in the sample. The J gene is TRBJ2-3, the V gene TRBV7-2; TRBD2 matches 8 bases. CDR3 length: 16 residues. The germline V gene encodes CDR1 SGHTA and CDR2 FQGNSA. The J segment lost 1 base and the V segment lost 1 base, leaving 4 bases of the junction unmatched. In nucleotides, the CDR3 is TGTGCCAGCAGCTTAGGAGGGACTAGTGGCACAGATACGCAGTATTTT. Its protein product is CASSLGGTSGTDTQYF.

Written as DNA, the CDR3 is TGTGCCAGCAGCATGGACTTAGCAAGCGGGGAGCTGTTTTTT. Its translation is CASSMDLASGELFF. The chain couples TRBV5-4 to TRBJ2-2; TRBD2 might be the D (5 bases). This CDR3 comprises 14 residues. The V and J ends lost 4 bases and 7 bases respectively, with 14 bases between them. CDR1 is SGHNT, CDR2 YYREEE, per germline (reference sequence).

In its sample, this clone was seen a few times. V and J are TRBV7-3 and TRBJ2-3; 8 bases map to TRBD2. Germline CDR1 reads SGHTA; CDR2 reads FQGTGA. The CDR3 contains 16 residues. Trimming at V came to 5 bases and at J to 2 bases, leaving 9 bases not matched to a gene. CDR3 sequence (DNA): TGTGCCAGCAGCACCCGAGCGGGAGCAGCCACAGATACGCAGTATTTT. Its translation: CASSTRAGAATDTQYF. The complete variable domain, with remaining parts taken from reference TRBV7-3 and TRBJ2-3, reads GAGVSQTPSNKVTEKGKYVELRCDPISGHTALYWYRQSLGQGPEFLIYFQGTGAADDSGLPNDRFFAVRPEGSVSTLKIQRTERGDSAVYLCASSTRAGAATDTQYFGPGTRLTVL.

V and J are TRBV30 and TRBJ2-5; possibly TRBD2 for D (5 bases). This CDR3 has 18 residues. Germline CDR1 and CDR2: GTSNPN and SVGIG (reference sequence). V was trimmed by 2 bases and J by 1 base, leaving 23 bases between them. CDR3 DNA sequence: TGTGCCTGGAGTCGCGCTAAGTTGGACTCTCTTAGCCAAGAGACCCAGTACTTC. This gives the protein CAWSRAKLDSLSQETQYF.

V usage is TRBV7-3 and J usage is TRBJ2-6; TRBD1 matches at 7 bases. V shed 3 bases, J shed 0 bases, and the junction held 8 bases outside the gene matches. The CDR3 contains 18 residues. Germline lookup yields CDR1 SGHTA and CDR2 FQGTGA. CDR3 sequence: CASSFRGTVNSGANVLTF. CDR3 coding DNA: TGTGCCAGCAGCTTCAGAGGGACAGTAAACTCTGGGGCCAACGTCCTGACTTTC.

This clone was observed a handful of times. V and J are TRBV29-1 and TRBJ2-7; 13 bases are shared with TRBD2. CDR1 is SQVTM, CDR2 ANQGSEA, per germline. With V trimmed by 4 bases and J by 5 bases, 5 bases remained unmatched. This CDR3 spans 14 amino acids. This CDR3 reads CSVGVTSGGNEQYF. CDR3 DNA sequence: TGCAGCGTTGGAGTGACTAGCGGGGGGAACGAGCAGTACTTC.